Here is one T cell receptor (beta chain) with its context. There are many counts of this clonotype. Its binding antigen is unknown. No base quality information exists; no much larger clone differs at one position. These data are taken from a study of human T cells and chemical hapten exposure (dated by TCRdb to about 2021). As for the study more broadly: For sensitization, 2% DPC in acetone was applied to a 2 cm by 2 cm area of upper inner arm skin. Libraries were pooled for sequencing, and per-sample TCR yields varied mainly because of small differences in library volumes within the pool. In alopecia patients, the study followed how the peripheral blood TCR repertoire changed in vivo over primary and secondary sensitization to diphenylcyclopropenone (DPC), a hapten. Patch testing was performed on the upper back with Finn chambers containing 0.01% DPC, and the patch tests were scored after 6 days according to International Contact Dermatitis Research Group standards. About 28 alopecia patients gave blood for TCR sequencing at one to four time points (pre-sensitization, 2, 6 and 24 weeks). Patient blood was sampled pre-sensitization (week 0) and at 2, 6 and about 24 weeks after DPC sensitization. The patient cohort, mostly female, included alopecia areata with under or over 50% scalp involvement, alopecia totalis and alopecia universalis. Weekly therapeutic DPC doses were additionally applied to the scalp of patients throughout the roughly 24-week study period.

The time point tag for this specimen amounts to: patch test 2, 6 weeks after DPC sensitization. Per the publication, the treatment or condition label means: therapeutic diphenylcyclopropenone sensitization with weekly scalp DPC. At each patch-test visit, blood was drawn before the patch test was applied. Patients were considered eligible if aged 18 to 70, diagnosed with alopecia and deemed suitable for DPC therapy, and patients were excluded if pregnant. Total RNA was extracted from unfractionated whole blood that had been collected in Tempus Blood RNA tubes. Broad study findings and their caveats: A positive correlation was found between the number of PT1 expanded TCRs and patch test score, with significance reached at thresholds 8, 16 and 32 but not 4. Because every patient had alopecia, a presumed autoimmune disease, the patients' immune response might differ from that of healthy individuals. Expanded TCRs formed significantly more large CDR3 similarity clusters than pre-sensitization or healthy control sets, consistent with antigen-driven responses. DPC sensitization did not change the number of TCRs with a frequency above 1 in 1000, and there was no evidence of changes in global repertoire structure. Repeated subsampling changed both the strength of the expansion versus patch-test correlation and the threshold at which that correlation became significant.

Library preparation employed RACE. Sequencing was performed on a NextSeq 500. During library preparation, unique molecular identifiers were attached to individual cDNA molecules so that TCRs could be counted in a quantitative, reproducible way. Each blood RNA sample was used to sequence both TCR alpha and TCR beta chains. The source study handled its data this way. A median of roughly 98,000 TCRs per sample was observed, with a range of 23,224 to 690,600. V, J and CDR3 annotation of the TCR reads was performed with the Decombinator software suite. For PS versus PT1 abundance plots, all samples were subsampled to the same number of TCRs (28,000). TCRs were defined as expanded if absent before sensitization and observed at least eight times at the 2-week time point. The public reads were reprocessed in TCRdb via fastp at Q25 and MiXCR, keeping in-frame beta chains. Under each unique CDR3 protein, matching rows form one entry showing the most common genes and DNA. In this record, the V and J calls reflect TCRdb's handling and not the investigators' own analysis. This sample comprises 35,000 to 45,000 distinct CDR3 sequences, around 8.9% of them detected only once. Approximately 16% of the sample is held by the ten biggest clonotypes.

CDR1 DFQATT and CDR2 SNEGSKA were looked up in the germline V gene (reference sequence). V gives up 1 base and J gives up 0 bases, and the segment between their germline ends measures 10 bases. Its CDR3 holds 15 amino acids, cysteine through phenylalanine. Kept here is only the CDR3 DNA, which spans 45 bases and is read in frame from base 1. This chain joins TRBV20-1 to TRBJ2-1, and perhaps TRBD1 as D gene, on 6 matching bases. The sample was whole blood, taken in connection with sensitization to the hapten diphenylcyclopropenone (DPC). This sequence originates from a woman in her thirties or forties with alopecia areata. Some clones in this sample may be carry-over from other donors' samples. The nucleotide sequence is TGCAGTGCTAGAGGGACAGCGCTCTCCTACAATGAGCAGTTCTTC. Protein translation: CSARGTALSYNEQFF.